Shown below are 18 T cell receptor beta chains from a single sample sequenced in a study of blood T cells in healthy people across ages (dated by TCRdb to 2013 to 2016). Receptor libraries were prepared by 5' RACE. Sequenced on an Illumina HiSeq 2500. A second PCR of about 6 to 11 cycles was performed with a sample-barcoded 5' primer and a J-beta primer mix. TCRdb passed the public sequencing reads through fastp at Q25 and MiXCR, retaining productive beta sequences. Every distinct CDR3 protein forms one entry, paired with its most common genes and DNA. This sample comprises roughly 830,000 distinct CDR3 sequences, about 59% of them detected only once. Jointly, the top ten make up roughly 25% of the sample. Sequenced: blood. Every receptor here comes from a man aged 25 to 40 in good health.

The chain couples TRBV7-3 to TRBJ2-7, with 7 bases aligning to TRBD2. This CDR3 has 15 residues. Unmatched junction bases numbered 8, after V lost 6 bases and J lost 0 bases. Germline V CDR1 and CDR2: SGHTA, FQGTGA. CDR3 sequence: CASSMTGGSSYEQYF. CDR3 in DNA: TGTGCCAGCAGTATGACGGGGGGAAGCTCCTACGAGCAGTACTTC. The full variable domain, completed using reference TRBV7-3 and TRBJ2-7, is GAGVSQTPSNKVTEKGKYVELRCDPISGHTALYWYRQSLGQGPEFLIYFQGTGAADDSGLPNDRFFAVRPEGSVSTLKIQRTERGDSAVYLCASSMTGGSSYEQYFGPGTRLTVT.

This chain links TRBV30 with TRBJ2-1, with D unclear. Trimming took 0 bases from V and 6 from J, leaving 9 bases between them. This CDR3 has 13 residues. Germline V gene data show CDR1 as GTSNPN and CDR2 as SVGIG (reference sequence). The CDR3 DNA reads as TGTGCCTGGAGTGTCGGTAGTTTCAATGAGCAGTTCTTC. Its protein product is CAWSVGSFNEQFF.

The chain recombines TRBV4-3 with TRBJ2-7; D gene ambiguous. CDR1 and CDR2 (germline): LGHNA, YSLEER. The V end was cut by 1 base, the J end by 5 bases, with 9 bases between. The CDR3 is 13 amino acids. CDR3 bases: TGCGCCAGCAGCCAAGGGGTGACCAACGAGCAGTACTTC. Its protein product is CASSQGVTNEQYF.

CDR3 bases: TGTGCCATCAGTGAGCCCGCGGCCGGGACAGGGAAAGCAGATACGCAGTATTTT. Residues: CAISEPAAGTGKADTQYF. The chain links TRBV10-3 to TRBJ2-3; the match to TRBD1 covers 9 bases. The length of the CDR3 is 18 residues. J was trimmed by 4 bases and V by 2 bases; bases with no gene match: 13. Per the germline V gene, CDR1 is ENHRY and CDR2 is SYGVKD.

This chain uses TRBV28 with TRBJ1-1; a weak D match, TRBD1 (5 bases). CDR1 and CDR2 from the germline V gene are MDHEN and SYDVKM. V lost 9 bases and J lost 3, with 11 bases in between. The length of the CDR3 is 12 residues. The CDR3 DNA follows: TGTGCCAGTAGACAGTTTTACACTGAAGCTTTCTTT. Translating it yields CASRQFYTEAFF.

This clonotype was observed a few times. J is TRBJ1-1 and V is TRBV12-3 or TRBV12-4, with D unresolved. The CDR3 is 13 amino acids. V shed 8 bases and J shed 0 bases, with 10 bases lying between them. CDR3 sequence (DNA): TGTGCCAGCCAGACTCTGTTGAACACTGAAGCTTTCTTT. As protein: CASQTLLNTEAFF.

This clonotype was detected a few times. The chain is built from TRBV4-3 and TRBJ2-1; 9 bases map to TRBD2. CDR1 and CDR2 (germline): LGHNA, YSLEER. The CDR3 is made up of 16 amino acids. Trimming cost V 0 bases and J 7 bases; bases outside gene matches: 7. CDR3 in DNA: TGCGCCAGCAGCCAAGATCGGGGTAGCGGGAGAAATGAGCAGTTCTTC. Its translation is CASSQDRGSGRNEQFF.

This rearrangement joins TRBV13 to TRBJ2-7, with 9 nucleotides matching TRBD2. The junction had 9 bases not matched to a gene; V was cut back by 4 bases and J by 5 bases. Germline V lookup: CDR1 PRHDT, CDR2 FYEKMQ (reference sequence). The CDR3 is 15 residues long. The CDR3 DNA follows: TGTGCCAGCAGCTCCAAAGCGGGGGGCCCCCACGAGCAGTACTTC. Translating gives CASSSKAGGPHEQYF.

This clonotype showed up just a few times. CDR3 DNA sequence: TGTGCCAGCAGCGAGGGTTTCGGACAAATTAACTATGGCTACACCTTC. It yields the protein CASSEGFGQINYGYTF. The chain links TRBV9 to TRBJ1-2; weak D call: TRBD1 (5 bases). V lost 3 bases and J 1 base, leaving 16 bases between the germline ends. The CDR3 consists of 16 residues. Germline V gene data show CDR1 as SGDLS and CDR2 as YYNGEE.

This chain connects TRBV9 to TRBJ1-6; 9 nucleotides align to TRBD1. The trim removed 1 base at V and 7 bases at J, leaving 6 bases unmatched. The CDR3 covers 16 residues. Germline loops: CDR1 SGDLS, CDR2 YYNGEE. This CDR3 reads CASSVMVGQGNSPLHF. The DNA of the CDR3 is TGTGCCAGCAGCGTAATGGTGGGACAGGGCAATTCACCCCTCCACTTT.

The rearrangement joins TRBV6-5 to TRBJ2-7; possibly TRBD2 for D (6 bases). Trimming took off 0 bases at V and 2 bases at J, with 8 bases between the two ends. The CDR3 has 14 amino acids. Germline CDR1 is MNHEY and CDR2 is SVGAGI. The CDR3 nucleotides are TGTGCCAGCAGTTACTCGAAGCGGGCCTACGAGCAGTACTTC. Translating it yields CASSYSKRAYEQYF.

CDR3 DNA sequence: TGCAGTGCTAGGCGCGGTGGACAGGGCCACAATGAGCAGTTCTTC. Residues: CSARRGGQGHNEQFF. This rearrangement joins TRBV20-1 to TRBJ2-1, with 8 bases that match TRBD1. Germline V gives CDR1 DFQATT, CDR2 SNEGSKA (reference sequence). V shed 3 bases, J shed 5 bases, and the junction held 9 bases outside the gene matches. The CDR3 totals 15 residues.

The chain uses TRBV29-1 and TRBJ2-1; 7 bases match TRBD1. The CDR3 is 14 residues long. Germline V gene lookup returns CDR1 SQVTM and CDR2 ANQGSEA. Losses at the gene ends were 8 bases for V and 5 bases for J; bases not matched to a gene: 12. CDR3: CSLLQGTFNNEQFF. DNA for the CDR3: TGCAGCCTACTACAGGGGACCTTCAACAATGAGCAGTTCTTC.

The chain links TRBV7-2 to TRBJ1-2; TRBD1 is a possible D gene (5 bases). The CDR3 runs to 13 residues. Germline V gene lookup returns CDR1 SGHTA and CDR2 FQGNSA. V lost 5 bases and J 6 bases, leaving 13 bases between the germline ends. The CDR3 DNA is TGTGCCAGCAGCCGAGGGGACGGGCATGGCTACACCTTC. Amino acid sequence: CASSRGDGHGYTF.

The CDR3 loop is CSARVSGYSTDTQYF. The CDR3 DNA is TGCAGTGCTAGAGTTAGCGGGTATAGCACAGATACGCAGTATTTT. The chain couples TRBV20-1 to TRBJ2-3; 7 bases fit TRBD2. The germline V gene has CDR1 DFQATT and CDR2 SNEGSKA (reference sequence). V was pared by 1 base and J by 0 bases, with 4 bases of the junction left unmatched. CDR3 size: 15 residues.

CDR3 bases: TGTGCCAGCACCTCGGACAGGGAGGATGGTGAAGCTTTCTTT. It yields the protein CASTSDREDGEAFF. The J gene is TRBJ1-1, the V gene TRBV3-1; TRBD1 agrees at 8 bases. The junction had 11 bases not matched to a gene; V was cut back by 7 bases and J by 7 bases. The V gene's germline CDR1 is LGHDT and CDR2 YNNKEL (reference sequence). This CDR3 has 14 residues.

The CDR3 region is CSVAGTVSGANVLTF. The CDR3 coding sequence is TGCAGCGTCGCCGGGACGGTCTCTGGGGCCAACGTCCTGACTTTC. The chain couples TRBV29-1 to TRBJ2-6, with D tentatively TRBD1 or TRBD2 (5 bases each). Germline lookup yields CDR1 SQVTM and CDR2 ANQGSEA. This CDR3 has 15 amino acids. V gave up 6 bases and J gave up 0 bases, with 12 bases separating them.

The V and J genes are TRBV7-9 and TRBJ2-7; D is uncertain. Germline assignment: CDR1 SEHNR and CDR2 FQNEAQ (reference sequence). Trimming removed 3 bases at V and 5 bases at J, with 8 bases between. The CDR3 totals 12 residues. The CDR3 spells CASSFRPNEQYF. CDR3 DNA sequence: TGTGCCAGCAGCTTTAGACCCAACGAGCAGTACTTC.